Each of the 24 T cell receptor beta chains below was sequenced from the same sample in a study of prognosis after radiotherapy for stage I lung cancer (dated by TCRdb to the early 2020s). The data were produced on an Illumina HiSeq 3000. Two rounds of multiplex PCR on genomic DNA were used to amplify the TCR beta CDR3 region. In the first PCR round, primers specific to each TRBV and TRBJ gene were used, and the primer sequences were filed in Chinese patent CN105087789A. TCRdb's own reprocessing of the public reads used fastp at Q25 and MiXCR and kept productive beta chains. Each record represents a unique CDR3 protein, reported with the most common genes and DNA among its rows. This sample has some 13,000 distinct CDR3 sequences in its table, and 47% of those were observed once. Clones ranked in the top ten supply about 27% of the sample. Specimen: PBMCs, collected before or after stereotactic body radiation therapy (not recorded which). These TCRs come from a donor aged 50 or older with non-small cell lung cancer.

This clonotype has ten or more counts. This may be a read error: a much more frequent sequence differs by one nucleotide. In DNA form, the CDR3 reads TGCGCCAGCAGCCAACAGGTGATACGGGGAGAGACCCAGTACTTC. Protein sequence: CASSQQVIRGETQYF. The chain has TRBV4-3 and TRBJ2-5, with D possibly being TRBD2 (5 bases). The CDR3 extends over 15 amino acids. Deletions cut 2 bases from V and 4 bases from J, with 14 bases between. Germline V gives CDR1 LGHNA, CDR2 YSLEER.

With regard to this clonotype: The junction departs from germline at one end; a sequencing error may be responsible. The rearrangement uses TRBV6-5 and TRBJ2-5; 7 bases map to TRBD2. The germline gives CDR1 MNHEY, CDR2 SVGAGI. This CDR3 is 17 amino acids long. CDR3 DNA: TGCGCCAGCAGTTACCGTTCGACTAGCTCCACCAAAGAGACCCAGTACTTC. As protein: CASSYRSTSSTKETQYF.

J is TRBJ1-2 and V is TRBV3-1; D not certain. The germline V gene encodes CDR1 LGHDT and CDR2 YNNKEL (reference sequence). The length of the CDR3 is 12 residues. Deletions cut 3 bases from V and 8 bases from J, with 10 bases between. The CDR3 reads CASSHSVLGYTF. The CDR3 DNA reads TGTGCCAGCAGCCATTCCGTCCTCGGCTACACCTTC. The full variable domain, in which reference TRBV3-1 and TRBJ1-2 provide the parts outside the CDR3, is DTAVSQTPKYLVTQMGNDKSIKCEQNLGHDTMYWYKQDSKKFLKIMFSYNNKELIINETVPNRFSPKSPDKAHLNLHINSLELGDSAVYFCASSHSVLGYTFGSGTRLTVV.

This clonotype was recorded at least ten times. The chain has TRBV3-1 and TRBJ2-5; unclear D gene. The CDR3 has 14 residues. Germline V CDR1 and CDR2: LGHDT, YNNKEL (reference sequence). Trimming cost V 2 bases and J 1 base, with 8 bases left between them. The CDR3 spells CASSQSVGQETQYF. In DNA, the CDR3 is TGTGCCAGCAGCCAATCGGTGGGCCAAGAGACCCAGTACTTC.

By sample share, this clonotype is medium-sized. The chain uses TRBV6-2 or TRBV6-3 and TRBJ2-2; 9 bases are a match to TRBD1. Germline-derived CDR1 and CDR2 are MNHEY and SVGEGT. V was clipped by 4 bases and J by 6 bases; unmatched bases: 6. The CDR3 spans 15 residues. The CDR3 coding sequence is TGTGCCAGCAGTTCACAGGGGGCAGGGTCCGGGGAGCTGTTTTTT. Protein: CASSSQGAGSGELFF.

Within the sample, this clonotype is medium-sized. Written as DNA, the CDR3 is TGTGCCAGCAGTGTTAGCGGGAGGGCCGGTAGTGAGCAGTTCTTC. Protein: CASSVSGRAGSEQFF. The chain couples TRBV6-1 to TRBJ2-1; 11 bases line up with TRBD2. After removal of 4 bases from V and 9 bases from J, the junction contained 8 bases not matched to a gene. In germline, CDR1 is MNHNS, CDR2 SASEGT. The CDR3 extends over 15 amino acids.

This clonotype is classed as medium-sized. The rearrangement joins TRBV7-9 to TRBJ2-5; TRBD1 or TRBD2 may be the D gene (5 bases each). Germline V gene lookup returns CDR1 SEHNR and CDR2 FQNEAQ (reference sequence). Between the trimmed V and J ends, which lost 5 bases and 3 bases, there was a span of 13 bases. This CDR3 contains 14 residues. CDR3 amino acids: CASSIAGTEETQYF. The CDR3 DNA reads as TGTGCCAGCAGCATTGCCGGGACCGAAGAGACCCAGTACTTC.

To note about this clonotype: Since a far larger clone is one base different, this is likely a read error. In DNA form, the CDR3 reads TGTGCCAGCAGCCCGGGAGTCGGGACGAACACTGAAGCTTTCTTT. Its translation is CASSPGVGTNTEAFF. The chain employs TRBV7-3 and TRBJ1-1, with D tentatively TRBD1 (5 bases). V was trimmed by 5 bases and J by 1 base, leaving 14 bases between them. The V gene's germline CDR1 is SGHTA and CDR2 FQGTGA. The CDR3 has 15 amino acids.

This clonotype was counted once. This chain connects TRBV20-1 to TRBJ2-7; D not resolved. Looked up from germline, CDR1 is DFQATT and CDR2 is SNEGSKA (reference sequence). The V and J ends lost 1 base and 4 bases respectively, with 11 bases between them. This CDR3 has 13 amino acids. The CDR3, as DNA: TGCAGTGCTAGAGCCAACGACCAGTACGAGCAGTACTTC. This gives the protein CSARANDQYEQYF.

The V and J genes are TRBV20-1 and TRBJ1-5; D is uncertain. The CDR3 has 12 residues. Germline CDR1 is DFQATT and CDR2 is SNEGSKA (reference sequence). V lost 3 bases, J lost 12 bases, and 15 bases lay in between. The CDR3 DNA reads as TGCAGTGCTAGTTTGTCGCTAATCAGCCAGCATTTT. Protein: CSASLSLISQHF.

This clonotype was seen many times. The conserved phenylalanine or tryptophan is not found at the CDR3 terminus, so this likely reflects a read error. The CDR3 spells CAWRDSYNSPLHL. The CDR3 DNA sequence: TGTGCCTGGCGAGACAGTTATAATTCACCCCTCCACCTT. V gene TRBV30 combines with J gene TRBJ1-6; D possibly corresponds to TRBD1 (5 bases). This CDR3 is built from 13 residues. Germline-derived CDR1 and CDR2 are GTSNPN and SVGIG (reference sequence). Deletions cut 5 bases from V and 4 bases from J, with 9 bases between.

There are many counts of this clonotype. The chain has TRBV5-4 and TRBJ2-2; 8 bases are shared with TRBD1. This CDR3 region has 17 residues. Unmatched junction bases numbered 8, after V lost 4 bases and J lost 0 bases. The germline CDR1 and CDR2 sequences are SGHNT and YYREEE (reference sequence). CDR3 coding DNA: TGTGCCAGCAGCGGAACAGGGGGAAGGTCGAACACCGGGGAGCTGTTTTTT. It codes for CASSGTGGRSNTGELFF.

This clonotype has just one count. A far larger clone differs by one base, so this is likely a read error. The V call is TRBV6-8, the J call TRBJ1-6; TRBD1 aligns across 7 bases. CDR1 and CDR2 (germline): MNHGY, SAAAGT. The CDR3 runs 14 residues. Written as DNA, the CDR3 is TGTGCCAGCAGGCGACAGGGCCTTAATTCACACCTCCACTTT. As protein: CASRRQGLNSHLHF.

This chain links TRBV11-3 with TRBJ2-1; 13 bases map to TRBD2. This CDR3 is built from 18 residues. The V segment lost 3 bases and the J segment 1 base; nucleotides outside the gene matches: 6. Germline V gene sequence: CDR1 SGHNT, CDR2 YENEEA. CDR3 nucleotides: TGTGCCAGCAGCTTCGGACTAGCGGGAGAGGGGTCCTACAATGAGCAGTTCTTC. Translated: CASSFGLAGEGSYNEQFF.

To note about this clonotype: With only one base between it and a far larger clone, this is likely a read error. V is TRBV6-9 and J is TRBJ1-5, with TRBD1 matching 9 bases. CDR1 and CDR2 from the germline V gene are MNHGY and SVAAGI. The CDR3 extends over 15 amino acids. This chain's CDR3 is CAISPPDRGGQPQHF. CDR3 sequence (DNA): TGTGCCATCAGTCCCCCGGACAGGGGTGGTCAGCCCCAGCATTTT.

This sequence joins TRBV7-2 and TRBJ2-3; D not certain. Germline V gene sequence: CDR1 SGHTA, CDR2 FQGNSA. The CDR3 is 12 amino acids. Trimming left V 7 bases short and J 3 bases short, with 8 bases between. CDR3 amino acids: CTSMAETDTQYF. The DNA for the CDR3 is TGTACCAGCATGGCAGAAACAGATACGCAGTATTTT.

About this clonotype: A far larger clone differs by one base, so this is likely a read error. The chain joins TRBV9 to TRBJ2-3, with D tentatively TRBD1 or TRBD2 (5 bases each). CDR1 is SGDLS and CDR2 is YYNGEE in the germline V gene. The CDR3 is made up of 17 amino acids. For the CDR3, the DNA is TGTGCCAGCAGTATGCAGGGACCAACGCCGCCCACAGATACGGAGTATTTT. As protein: CASSMQGPTPPTDTEYF.

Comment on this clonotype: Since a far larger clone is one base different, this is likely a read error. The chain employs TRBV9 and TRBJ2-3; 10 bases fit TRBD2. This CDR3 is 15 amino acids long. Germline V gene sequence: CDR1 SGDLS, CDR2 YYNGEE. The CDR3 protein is CASSGTGTSADTQNF. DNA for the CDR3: TGCGCCAGCAGCGGAACCGGGACTAGCGCAGATACGCAGAATTTT.

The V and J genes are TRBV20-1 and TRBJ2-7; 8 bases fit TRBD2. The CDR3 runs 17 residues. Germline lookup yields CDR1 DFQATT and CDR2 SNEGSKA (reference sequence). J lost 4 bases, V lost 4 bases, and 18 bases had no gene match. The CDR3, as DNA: TGCAGTGCTACTCAGAAACACTTAAGCGGGAGTGGGTACGAGCAGTACTTC. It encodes CSATQKHLSGSGYEQYF.

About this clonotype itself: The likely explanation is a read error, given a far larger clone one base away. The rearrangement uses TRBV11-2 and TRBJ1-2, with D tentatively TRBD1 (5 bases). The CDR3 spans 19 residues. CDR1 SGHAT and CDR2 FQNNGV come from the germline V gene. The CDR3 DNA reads TGTTCCAGCAGCCCAGGACAATCAGGACGGACTTGGAGTGGCTCCGGCTACACCTTC. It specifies CSSSPGQSGRTWSGSGYTF. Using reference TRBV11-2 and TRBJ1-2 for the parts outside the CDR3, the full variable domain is EAGVAQSPRYKIIEKRQSVAFWCNPISGHATLYWYQQILGQGPKLLIQFQNNGVVDDSQLPKDRFSAERLKGVDSTLKIQPAKLEDSAVYLCSSSPGQSGRTWSGSGYTFGSGTRLTVV.

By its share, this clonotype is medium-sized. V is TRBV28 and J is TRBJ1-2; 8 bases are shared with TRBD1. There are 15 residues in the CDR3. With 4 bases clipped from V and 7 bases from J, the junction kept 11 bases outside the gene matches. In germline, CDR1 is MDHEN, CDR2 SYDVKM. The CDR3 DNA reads TGTGCCAGCAGTTCATCCTCCGGACAGGGAGGTGGCTACACCTTC. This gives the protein CASSSSSGQGGGYTF.

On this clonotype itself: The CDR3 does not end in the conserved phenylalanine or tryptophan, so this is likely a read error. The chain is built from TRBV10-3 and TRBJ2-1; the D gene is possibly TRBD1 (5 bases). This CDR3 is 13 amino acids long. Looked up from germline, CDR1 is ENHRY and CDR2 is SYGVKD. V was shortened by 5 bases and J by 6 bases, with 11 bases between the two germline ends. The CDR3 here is CAISPGLGNEQFL. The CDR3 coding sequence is TGTGCCATCAGTCCAGGGTTGGGCAATGAGCAGTTCCTC.

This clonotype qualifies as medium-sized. The CDR3 DNA is TGCGCCAGCAGCTTGCAAGCAGAATACGAGCAGTACTTC. Protein product: CASSLQAEYEQYF. The chain carries TRBV5-1 and TRBJ2-7; D uncertain. The CDR3 sequence is 13 residues long. Deletions cut 1 base from V and 4 bases from J, with 9 bases between. Germline-derived CDR1 and CDR2 are SGHRS and YFSETQ.

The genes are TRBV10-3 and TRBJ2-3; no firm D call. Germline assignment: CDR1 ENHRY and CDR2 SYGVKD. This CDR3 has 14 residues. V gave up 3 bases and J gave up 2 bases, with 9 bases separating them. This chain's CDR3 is CAISDRAATDTQYF. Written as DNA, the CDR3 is TGTGCCATCAGTGATCGGGCGGCCACAGATACGCAGTATTTT.